The clone carrying this TCR beta chain was counted many times. Sequencing libraries for TCR beta were prepared with iRepertoire HTBI primers and Arm-PCR of CDR3 regions. A single record per CDR3 protein comes from TCRdb applying MiXCR to the multiplex PCR reads. The repertoire holds around 400,000 distinct CDR3 sequences, with over 9.5% as singletons. As for time point: newly diagnosed GD, antithyroid drugs for less than 3 months. RNA extracted from PBMCs served as the sequencing template. These data belong to a study of regulatory T cells in long-lasting Graves disease. The V gene's germline CDR1 is SGHTA and CDR2 FQGNSA. This CDR3 has 17 residues. Trimming cost V 1 base and J 3 bases; bases outside gene matches: 8. The same specimen was also included in a second study, on T cells in Graves' hyperthyroidism and ophthalmopathy.

This clonotype was sampled from a woman younger than 35 with Graves disease. This chain links TRBV7-2 with TRBJ2-3, with TRBD2 matching over 9 bases. The sequenced sample was peripheral blood mononuclear cells (PBMCs), obtained at new diagnosis, from a patient treated with antithyroid drugs. Here the CDR3 DNA reads TGTGCCAGCAGCTTAGGAGTAGCGGGGGAGGGAACAGATACGCAGTATTTT. Amino acid sequence: CASSLGVAGEGTDTQYF. The whole variable domain, remainder taken from reference TRBV7-2 and TRBJ2-3, is GAGVSQSPSNKVTEKGKDVELRCDPISGHTALYWYRQSLGQGLEFLIYFQGNSAPDKSGLPSDRFSAERTGGSVSTLTIQRTQQEDSAVYLCASSLGVAGEGTDTQYFGPGTRLTVL.